Below are 9 T cell receptor beta chains sequenced from a single sample in a study of blood T cell repertoires in COVID-19. The protocol was immunoSEQ multiplex PCR, while the TCRdb copy is restricted to in-frame clones and leaves out a portion. The sample has 400,000 or so clones, more than 85% seen once. Sequencing used peripheral blood. The source is a human donor in a cohort sampled during active COVID-19.

The chain couples TRBV11-3 to TRBJ2-1, with D possibly being TRBD1 (6 bases). The germline V and J ends were trimmed by 1 base and 8 bases, with 12 bases remaining between them. This CDR3 spans 14 amino acids. Germline V CDR1 and CDR2: SGHNT, YENEEA. This chain's CDR3 is CASSLAAGADEQFF. The CDR3 nucleotides read TGTGCCAGCAGCTTAGCTGCAGGGGCCGATGAGCAGTTCTTC.

DNA of the CDR3: TGCGCCAGCAGCGGGACAGGCGGTAACTATGGCTACACCTTC. It yields the protein CASSGTGGNYGYTF. The chain has TRBV10-2 and TRBJ1-2, with 8 bases that match TRBD1. V was clipped by 6 bases and J by 1 base; unmatched bases: 4. This CDR3 is 14 amino acids long. The V gene's germline CDR1 is WSHSY and CDR2 SAAADI.

The chain is built from TRBV7-6 and TRBJ2-1; TRBD2 agrees at 11 bases. Germline CDR1 and CDR2: SGHVS and FNYEAQ. There are 15 residues in the CDR3. After removal of 8 bases from V and 6 bases from J, the junction contained 9 bases not matched to a gene. CDR3 sequence (DNA): TGTGCCAGCCGGGAAGGACTAGCGGGTCTCAATGAGCAGTTCTTC. This codes for CASREGLAGLNEQFF.

This chain connects TRBV7-9 to TRBJ1-3, with 8 bases matching TRBD1. The length of the CDR3 is 16 residues. V shed 5 bases, J shed 4 bases, and the junction held 10 bases outside the gene matches. Germline-derived CDR1 and CDR2 are SEHNR and FQNEAQ (reference sequence). The CDR3 coding sequence is TGTGCCAGCAGCGCGGGACAGGCTCAAACGGGAAACACCATATATTTT. Its protein product is CASSAGQAQTGNTIYF.

The chain links TRBV5-1 to TRBJ2-5; 7 bases are shared with TRBD1. Germline trimming cut 2 bases from V and 1 base from J; bases unmatched to any gene: 2. CDR1 SGHRS and CDR2 YFSETQ come from the germline V gene. The CDR3 is 14 residues long. The CDR3 DNA reads TGCGCCAGCAGCTTAGGGACAGCCCAAGAGACCCAGTACTTC. Amino acids: CASSLGTAQETQYF.

The V call is TRBV5-6, the J call TRBJ1-3; 8 nucleotides agree with TRBD1. Per germline, CDR1 SGHDT and CDR2 YYEEEE. Unmatched junction bases numbered 11, after V lost 3 bases and J lost 3 bases. CDR3 size: 17 residues. This CDR3 is CASSSTLQGGRGNTIYF. CDR3 in DNA: TGTGCCAGCAGCTCGACGTTACAGGGGGGTCGTGGAAACACCATATATTTT.

V and J are TRBV6-6 and TRBJ1-4, with D possibly being TRBD1 (6 bases). Germline V CDR1 and CDR2: MNHNY, SVGAGI (reference sequence). CDR3 length: 15 amino acids. Trimming shortened V by 6 bases and J by 8 bases, and 19 bases separated the two germline ends. The CDR3 region has the DNA TGTGCCAGCAGCCAAACAGACAGGTTCCCCGAAAAACTGTTTTTT. Its protein product is CASSQTDRFPEKLFF.

This sequence joins TRBV19 and TRBJ2-3; TRBD2 might be the D (6 bases). Deletions cut 7 bases from V and 1 base from J, with 21 bases between. Germline V gene data show CDR1 as LNHDA and CDR2 as SQIVND (reference sequence). The CDR3 length is 17 residues. The CDR3 here is CASTRQAGTSRTDTQYF. DNA for the CDR3: TGTGCCAGTACCCGTCAAGCGGGCACTTCACGCACAGATACGCAGTATTTT.

This chain uses TRBV10-3 with TRBJ2-5; 8 bases match TRBD1. Germline CDR1 reads ENHRY; CDR2 reads SYGVKD. The CDR3 has 17 residues. V trimming: 5 bases; J trimming: 0 bases; junction bases outside the gene matches: 11. The DNA for the CDR3 is TGTGCCATCAGTCCGGGACAGGATTCCTTGTACCAAGAGACCCAGTACTTC. Encoded protein: CAISPGQDSLYQETQYF.